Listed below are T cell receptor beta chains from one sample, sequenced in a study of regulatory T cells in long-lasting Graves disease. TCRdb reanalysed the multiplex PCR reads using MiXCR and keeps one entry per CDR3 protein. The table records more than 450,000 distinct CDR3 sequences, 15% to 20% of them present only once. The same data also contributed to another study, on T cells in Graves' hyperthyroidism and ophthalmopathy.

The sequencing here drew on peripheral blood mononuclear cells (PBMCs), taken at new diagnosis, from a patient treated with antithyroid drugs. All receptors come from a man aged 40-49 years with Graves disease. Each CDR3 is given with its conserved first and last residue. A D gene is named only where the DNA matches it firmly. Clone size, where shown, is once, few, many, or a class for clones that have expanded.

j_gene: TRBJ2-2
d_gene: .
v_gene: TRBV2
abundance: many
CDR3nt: TGTGCCAGCACCGAAAGGGTCAGCGCCGGGGAGCTGTTTTTT
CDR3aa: CASTERVSAGELFF

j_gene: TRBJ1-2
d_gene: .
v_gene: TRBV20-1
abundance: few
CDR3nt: TGCAGTGCTAGTACGGACACCTATGGCTACACCTTC
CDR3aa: CSASTDTYGYTF

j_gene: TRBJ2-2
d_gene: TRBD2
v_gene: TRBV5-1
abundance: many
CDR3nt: TGCGCCAGCAGCTTGTTTCCTAGCGGGAACACCGGGGAGCTGTTTTTT
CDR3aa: CASSLFPSGNTGELFF

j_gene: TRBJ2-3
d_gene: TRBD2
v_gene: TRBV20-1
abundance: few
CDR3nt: TGCAGTGCGATAGCGGGAGTAATAACAGATACGCAGTATTTT
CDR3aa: CSAIAGVITDTQYF

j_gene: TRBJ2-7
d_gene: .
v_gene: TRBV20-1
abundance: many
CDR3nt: TGCAGTGCTAGCACGGACCCATCCTACGAGCAGTACTTC
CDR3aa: CSASTDPSYEQYF

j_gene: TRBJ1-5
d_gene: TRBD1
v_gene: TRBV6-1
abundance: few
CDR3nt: TGTGCCAGCAGTCCGGACAGGGTGGTGAGCAATCAGCCCCAGCATTTT
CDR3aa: CASSPDRVVSNQPQHF

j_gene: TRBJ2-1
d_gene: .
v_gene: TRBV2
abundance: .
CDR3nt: TGTGCCAGCAGTGACGACGGCGGAACCTACAATGAGCAGTTCTTC
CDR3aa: CASSDDGGTYNEQFF

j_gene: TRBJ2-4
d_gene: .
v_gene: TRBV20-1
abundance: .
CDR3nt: TGCAGTGCTAGGGGGGACTCCAACTCAAACATTCAGTACTTC
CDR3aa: CSARGDSNSNIQYF

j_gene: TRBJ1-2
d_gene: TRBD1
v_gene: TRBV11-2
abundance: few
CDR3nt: TGTGCCAGCAGCGTACAGGGGTGGGGTGGCTACACCTTC
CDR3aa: CASSVQGWGGYTF

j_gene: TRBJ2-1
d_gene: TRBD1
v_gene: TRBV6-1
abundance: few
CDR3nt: TGTGCCAGCAGCGAGACAGGGGGCGTCCCCTACAATGAGCAGTTCTTC
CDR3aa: CASSETGGVPYNEQFF

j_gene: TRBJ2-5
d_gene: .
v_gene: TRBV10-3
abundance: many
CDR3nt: TGTGCCATCAGTGAGGCGGGGTCCGCCAGGGAGACCCAGTACTTC
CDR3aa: CAISEAGSARETQYF

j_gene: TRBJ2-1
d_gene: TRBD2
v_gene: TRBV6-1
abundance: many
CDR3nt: TGTGCCAGCAGTGAAAAGCGGGAGAGATACAATGAGCAGTTCTTC
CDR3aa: CASSEKRERYNEQFF

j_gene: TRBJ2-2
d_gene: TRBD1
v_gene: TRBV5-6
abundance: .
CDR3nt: TGTGCCAGCAGCGAGGACAGGGTGTACGGGGAGCTGTTTTTT
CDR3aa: CASSEDRVYGELFF

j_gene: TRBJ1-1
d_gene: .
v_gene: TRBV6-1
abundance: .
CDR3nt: TGTGCCAGCAGTCATTCCAGGCAAAGGGGAGGGAACACTGAAGCTTTCTTT
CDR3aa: CASSHSRQRGGNTEAFF

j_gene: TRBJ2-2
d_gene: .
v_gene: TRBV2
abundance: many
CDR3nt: TGTGCCAGCATCGCGGGGCGGAACACCGGGGAGCTGTTTTTT
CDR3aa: CASIAGRNTGELFF

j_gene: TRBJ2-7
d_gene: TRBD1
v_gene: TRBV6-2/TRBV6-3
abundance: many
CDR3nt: TGTGCCAGCAACCAAGGACAGGGACGTTCCTACGAGCAGTACTTC
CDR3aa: CASNQGQGRSYEQYF

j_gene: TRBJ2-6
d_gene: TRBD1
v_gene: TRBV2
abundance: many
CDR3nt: TGTGCCAGCAGTGTGTTAACAGGGGGCGTATCGCTCTCTGGGGCCAACGTCCTGACTTTC
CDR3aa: CASSVLTGGVSLSGANVLTF

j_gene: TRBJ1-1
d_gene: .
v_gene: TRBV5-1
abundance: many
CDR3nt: TGCGCCAGCAGCTTGGGGCCAGGGGCCATGAGCACTGAAGCTTTCTTT
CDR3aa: CASSLGPGAMSTEAFF

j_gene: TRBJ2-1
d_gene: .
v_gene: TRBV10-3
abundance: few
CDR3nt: TGTGCCATCAGCGATGTACGGGAGAACCACTACGATGAGCAGTTCTTC
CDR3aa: CAISDVRENHYDEQFF

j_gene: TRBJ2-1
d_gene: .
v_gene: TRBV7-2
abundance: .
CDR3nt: TGTGCCAGCAGCTCGCCCTCCGGATACAATGAGCAGTTCTTC
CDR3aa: CASSSPSGYNEQFF

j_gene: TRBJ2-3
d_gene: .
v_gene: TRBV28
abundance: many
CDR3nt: TGTGCCAGCAGTTTATACCAGGGTAGGGGAGATACGCAGTATTTT
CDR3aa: CASSLYQGRGDTQYF

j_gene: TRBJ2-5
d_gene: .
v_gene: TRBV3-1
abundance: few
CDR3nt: TGTGCCAGCAGCCCTAGACGGTCCTGGGAGACCCAGTACTTC
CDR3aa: CASSPRRSWETQYF

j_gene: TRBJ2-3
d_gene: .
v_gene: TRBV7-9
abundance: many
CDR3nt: TGTGCCAGCAGCCCAACCCTAGGCACAGATACGCAGTATTTT
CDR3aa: CASSPTLGTDTQYF

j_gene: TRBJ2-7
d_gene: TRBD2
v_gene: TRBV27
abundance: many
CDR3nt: TGTGCCAGCAGTTTGACTACCGGGACTAGTTTTTACGAGCAGTACTTC
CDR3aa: CASSLTTGTSFYEQYF

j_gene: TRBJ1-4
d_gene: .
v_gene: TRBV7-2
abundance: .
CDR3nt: TGTGCCAGCAGTATGGGAGGGCGGTCGGGAAAACTGTTTTTT
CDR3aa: CASSMGGRSGKLFF

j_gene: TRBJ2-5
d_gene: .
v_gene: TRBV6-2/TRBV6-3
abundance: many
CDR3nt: TGTGCCAGCAAACCCCCAGGGGATGCCCAGTACTTC
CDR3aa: CASKPPGDAQYF

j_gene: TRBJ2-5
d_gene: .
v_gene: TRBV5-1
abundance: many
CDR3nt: TGCGCCAGCAGCTTGGTACAGACGTACCAAGAGACCCAGTACTTC
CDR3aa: CASSLVQTYQETQYF

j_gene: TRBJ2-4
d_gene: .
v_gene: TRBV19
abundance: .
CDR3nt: TGTGCCAGTAGTATGTCCCGGGTTGCCAAAAACATTCAGTACTTC
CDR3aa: CASSMSRVAKNIQYF

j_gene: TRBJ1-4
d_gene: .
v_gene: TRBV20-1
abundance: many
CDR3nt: TGCAGTGCCTATTCAAATGAAAAACTGTTTTTT
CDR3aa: CSAYSNEKLFF